One sample yielded the 29 T cell receptor beta chains listed below, sequenced in a study of T cell responses to AZD1222 COVID-19 vaccine. The assay was immunoSEQ multiplex PCR, and TCRdb's table has in-frame clones only and misses some. The sample holds 120,000 to 150,000 clones, around 84% seen once. The sample consisted of peripheral blood, taken 28 days after the second AZD1222 dose. Receptors were obtained from an adult who received the AZD1222 COVID-19 vaccine.

This rearrangement joins TRBV3-1 (or the pseudogene TRBV3-2) to TRBJ1-3; D is undetermined. V lost 1 base and J lost 8, with 3 bases in between. The CDR3 is 11 amino acids. Per the germline V gene, CDR1 is LGHDT and CDR2 is YNNKEL (reference sequence). Here the CDR3 reads CASSQGDTIYF. The CDR3 bases are TGTGCCAGCAGCCAAGGAGACACCATATATTTT.

This clone has just one count. The chain has TRBV7-2 and TRBJ1-5, with a possible D match to TRBD1 (5 bases). The CDR3 consists of 15 residues. V was trimmed by 1 base and J by 2 bases, leaving 9 bases between them. Germline values: CDR1 SGHTA, CDR2 FQGNSA. The CDR3 coding sequence is TGTGCCAGCAGCTTAGGGGGGACGGGCAATCAGCCCCAGCATTTT. Translating it yields CASSLGGTGNQPQHF. Complete variable domain (other parts from reference TRBV7-2 and TRBJ1-5): GAGVSQSPSNKVTEKGKDVELRCDPISGHTALYWYRQSLGQGLEFLIYFQGNSAPDKSGLPSDRFSAERTGGSVSTLTIQRTQQEDSAVYLCASSLGGTGNQPQHFGDGTRLSIL.

The chain employs TRBV19 and TRBJ2-3, with D perhaps matching TRBD1 (5 bases). The V and J ends lost 6 bases and 2 bases respectively, with 18 bases between them. The CDR3 is made up of 16 amino acids. CDR1 is LNHDA, CDR2 SQIVND, per germline (reference sequence). The CDR3 here is CASRVLDSSPTDTQYF. CDR3 nucleotides: TGTGCCAGTAGGGTCCTTGACAGTTCTCCCACAGATACGCAGTATTTT.

This chain's CDR3 is CAWSVRGQGGGNQPQHF. Here the CDR3 DNA reads TGTGCCTGGAGTGTAAGAGGACAGGGGGGAGGCAATCAGCCCCAGCATTTT. The J gene is TRBJ1-5, the V gene TRBV30, with 10 bases that match TRBD1. This CDR3 spans 17 amino acids. V lost 0 bases, J lost 2 bases, and 7 bases stayed unmatched. Germline V lookup: CDR1 GTSNPN, CDR2 SVGIG (reference sequence).

This chain links TRBV5-6 with TRBJ2-7; D gene unclear. CDR1 is SGHDT and CDR2 is YYEEEE in the germline V gene. The CDR3 covers 13 residues. Between the trimmed V and J ends, which lost 4 bases and 0 bases, there was a span of 8 bases. The CDR3 sequence is CASSRGFSYEQYF. Written as DNA, the CDR3 is TGTGCCAGCAGCCGCGGATTCTCCTACGAGCAGTACTTC.

This rearrangement joins TRBV6-1 to TRBJ2-7; D not resolved. Deletions cut 0 bases from V and 2 bases from J, with 8 bases between. This CDR3 comprises 14 residues. The germline gives CDR1 MNHNS, CDR2 SASEGT. The DNA of the CDR3 is TGTGCCAGCAGTGAAGCGGGTATAACCTACGAGCAGTACTTC. Protein product: CASSEAGITYEQYF.

The chain's CDR3 is CATWTGRNNSPLHF. The CDR3 bases are TGTGCCACCTGGACAGGCAGAAATAATTCACCCCTCCACTTT. The chain couples TRBV2 to TRBJ1-6; 7 nucleotides align to TRBD1. The junction had 8 bases not matched to a gene; V was cut back by 10 bases and J by 5 bases. The CDR3 consists of 14 residues. CDR1 is SNHLY, CDR2 FYNNEI, per germline.

Remarks on this clone: The same CDR3 arises from other DNA sequences in this sample as well. The chain joins TRBV4-2 to TRBJ1-1; unclear D gene. The CDR3 runs 14 residues. V was pared by 1 base and J by 0 bases, with 6 bases between. Germline CDR1 and CDR2: LGHNA and YNFKEQ. The CDR3 reads CASSQGAMNTEAFF. CDR3 nucleotide sequence: TGTGCCAGCAGCCAAGGGGCAATGAACACTGAAGCTTTCTTT.

This clone was seen a few times. The J gene is TRBJ2-3, the V gene TRBV6-5; 13 nucleotides align to TRBD2. Trimming took 4 bases from V and 5 from J; bases not matched to a gene: 6. The germline CDR1 and CDR2 sequences are MNHEY and SVGAGI. This CDR3 is built from 16 residues. The CDR3 DNA sequence: TGTGCCAGCAGTTTTACTAGCGGGAGGGCCCAAGATACGCAGTATTTT. Translating gives CASSFTSGRAQDTQYF.

This clone was found once. This chain uses TRBV14 with TRBJ2-1; 9 bases match TRBD2. V was pared by 8 bases and J by 1 base, with 9 bases of the junction left unmatched. The CDR3 extends over 16 amino acids. CDR1 SGHDN and CDR2 FVKESK come from the germline V gene. CDR3 sequence (DNA): TGTGCCAGCGCCCACTTGCGGGGGGGGTCCTACAATGAGCAGTTCTTC. This codes for CASAHLRGGSYNEQFF.

The genes are TRBV5-6 and TRBJ1-2, with D unresolved. CDR3 length: 13 amino acids. The germline V gene encodes CDR1 SGHDT and CDR2 YYEEEE. With 2 bases removed from V and 4 bases from J, the gap between germline ends came to 9 bases. CDR3 protein: CASSFGGIYGYTF. CDR3 sequence (DNA): TGTGCCAGCAGCTTTGGCGGGATCTATGGCTACACCTTC.

J is TRBJ2-1 and V is TRBV18; D unresolved. Germline V gene lookup returns CDR1 KGHSH and CDR2 LQKENI. The V and J ends lost 5 bases and 5 bases respectively, with 13 bases between them. This CDR3 spans 14 amino acids. This chain's CDR3 is CASSFGSFDNEQFF. The CDR3 bases are TGTGCCAGCTCATTTGGCTCTTTTGACAATGAGCAGTTCTTC.

The chain links TRBV19 to TRBJ1-2; D gene unclear. This CDR3 region has 12 residues. Germline assignment: CDR1 LNHDA and CDR2 SQIVND (reference sequence). With 7 bases removed from V and 2 bases from J, the gap between germline ends came to 8 bases. DNA for the CDR3: TGTGCCAGTAATGGCAGAAACTATGGCTACACCTTC. As protein: CASNGRNYGYTF.

The chain carries TRBV29-1 and TRBJ2-3; 9 nucleotides line up with TRBD1. V trimming: 4 bases; J trimming: 4 bases; junction bases outside the gene matches: 12. The CDR3 sequence is 16 residues long. Germline loops: CDR1 SQVTM, CDR2 ANQGSEA. CDR3 residues: CSVAGGTGGVADTQYF. CDR3 nucleotide sequence: TGCAGCGTTGCGGGCGGAACAGGGGGCGTCGCAGATACGCAGTATTTT.

The chain couples TRBV6-4 to TRBJ2-3, with unresolved D. There are 14 residues in the CDR3. V lost 3 bases and J 4 bases, leaving 11 bases between the germline ends. Germline V gene lookup returns CDR1 MRHNA and CDR2 SNTAGT. CDR3 coding DNA: TGTGCCAGCAGTGATGATGAGGAATCAGATACGCAGTATTTT. Encoded protein: CASSDDEESDTQYF.

The chain recombines TRBV4-1 with TRBJ1-5; no firm D call. Germline V lookup: CDR1 MGHRA, CDR2 YSYEKL. Between the trimmed V and J ends, which lost 4 bases and 6 bases, there was a span of 16 bases. This CDR3 region has 15 residues. CDR3 DNA sequence: TGCGCCAGCAGCCTACTAGATGCCCTAGGTCAGCCCCAGCATTTT. It translates to CASSLLDALGQPQHF.

The chain has TRBV6-5 and TRBJ2-7; D gene uncertain. CDR1 MNHEY and CDR2 SVGAGI come from the germline V gene. Trimming pared 7 bases from V and 6 bases from J, leaving 16 bases between. The CDR3 covers 13 residues. Here the CDR3 DNA reads TGTGCCAGCATTCAGGTGCTGTCAGGCGAGCAGTACTTC. Protein sequence: CASIQVLSGEQYF.

V is TRBV5-8 and J is TRBJ1-6; D is possibly TRBD1 (5 bases). CDR1 SGHTS and CDR2 YDEGEE come from the germline V gene. Trimming took off 5 bases at V and 9 bases at J, with 18 bases between the two ends. The CDR3 sequence is 15 residues long. The CDR3 DNA follows: TGTGCCAGCAGTCCCCGGGACCTTATGACTTCACCCCTCCACTTT. Its protein is CASSPRDLMTSPLHF.

The CDR3 here is CASSQDVGGTQYF. DNA of the CDR3: TGTGCCAGCAGCCAAGACGTGGGGGGGACCCAGTACTTC. The chain is built from TRBV3-1 (or the pseudogene TRBV3-2) and TRBJ2-5; maybe TRBD2 (6 bases). Trimming left V 0 bases short and J 7 bases short, with 9 bases between. This CDR3 region has 13 residues. Germline V gene sequence: CDR1 LGHDT, CDR2 YNNKEL (reference sequence).

V gene TRBV5-1 combines with J gene TRBJ2-5, with D tentatively TRBD2 (5 bases). Deletions cut 5 bases from V and 1 base from J, with 15 bases between. The CDR3 consists of 15 residues. From germline, CDR1 is SGHRS and CDR2 YFSETQ. The CDR3 sequence is CASRSIGLFQETQYF. In nucleotides, the CDR3 is TGCGCCAGCAGATCAATAGGACTTTTCCAAGAGACCCAGTACTTC. The whole variable domain, remainder taken from reference TRBV5-1 and TRBJ2-5, is KAGVTQTPRYLIKTRGQQVTLSCSPISGHRSVSWYQQTPGQGLQFLFEYFSETQRNKGNFPGRFSGRQFSNSRSEMNVSTLELGDSALYLCASRSIGLFQETQYFGPGTRLLVL.

The V gene is TRBV24-1, the J gene TRBJ2-5; 13 bases map to TRBD2. The CDR3 has 17 amino acids. In germline, CDR1 is KGHDR, CDR2 SFDVKD. Trimming at V came to 0 bases and at J to 5 bases, leaving 5 bases not matched to a gene. The chain's CDR3 is CATSDLRTSGRRETQYF. In DNA form, the CDR3 reads TGTGCCACCAGTGATTTGCGGACTAGCGGGAGAAGGGAGACCCAGTACTTC.

The chain links TRBV15 to TRBJ1-1; tentative D call: TRBD1 (6 bases). The CDR3 is made up of 15 amino acids. V was cut by 3 bases and J by 5 bases, with 16 bases left in between. The germline V gene has CDR1 LNHNV and CDR2 YYDKDF (reference sequence). The chain's CDR3 is CATSRASGAGTEAFF. Written as DNA, the CDR3 is TGTGCCACCAGCAGGGCCTCGGGGGCGGGGACTGAAGCTTTCTTT.

In its sample, this clone was seen a few times. The CDR3 DNA reads TGCGCCAGCAGCTTCAGGGGGCTCGAAGAAAAACTGTTTTTT. Amino acid sequence: CASSFRGLEEKLFF. The gene calls are TRBV5-1 and TRBJ1-4, with 8 bases fitting TRBD1. Germline assignment: CDR1 SGHRS and CDR2 YFSETQ. The CDR3 is 14 residues long. V gave up 2 bases and J gave up 8 bases; unmatched junction bases: 5.

This chain uses TRBV6-6 with TRBJ2-1; D perhaps matches TRBD2 (5 bases). The CDR3 totals 15 residues. Trimming shortened V by 3 bases and J by 9 bases, and 18 bases separated the two germline ends. The V gene's germline CDR1 is MNHNY and CDR2 SVGAGI (reference sequence). The CDR3 DNA reads as TGTGCCAGCAGTTATACTAGGCTGGAGTTGAGTGAGCAGTTCTTC. Protein: CASSYTRLELSEQFF.

This clone was seen a single time. The CDR3: CASGQRNEKLFF. The CDR3 DNA follows: TGTGCCAGCGGACAGAGGAATGAAAAACTGTTTTTT. The rearrangement uses TRBV7-9 and TRBJ1-4, with TRBD1 as a possible D gene (6 bases). The CDR3 runs 12 residues. Germline V CDR1 and CDR2: SEHNR, FQNEAQ (reference sequence). V lost 8 bases to trimming and J lost 5 bases, with 9 bases between them. The variable domain in full, completed from reference TRBV7-9 and TRBJ1-4, reads DTGVSQNPRHKITKRGQNVTFRCDPISEHNRLYWYRQTLGQGPEFLTYFQNEAQLEKSRLLSDRFSAERPKGSFSTLEIQRTEQGDSAMYLCASGQRNEKLFFGSGTQLSVL.

The chain is built from TRBV11-2 and TRBJ2-2, with TRBD1 matching over 7 bases. V lost 5 bases, J lost 0 bases, and 3 bases stayed unmatched. Per the germline V gene, CDR1 is SGHAT and CDR2 is FQNNGV. This CDR3 has 15 residues. Here the CDR3 DNA reads TGTGCCAGCAGCCAGGGACAGACGAACACCGGGGAGCTGTTTTTT. This translates into CASSQGQTNTGELFF.

The V call is TRBV27, the J call TRBJ2-1; maybe TRBD1 (6 bases). Germline-derived CDR1 and CDR2 are MNHEY and SMNVEV (reference sequence). The length of the CDR3 is 19 residues. The V end lost 5 bases, the J end lost 0 bases, and 23 bases lay between the germline ends. DNA of the CDR3: TGTGCCAGCAGTCCGTTGGACAGATCCTTGACGAGCTCCTACAATGAGCAGTTCTTC. Its protein product is CASSPLDRSLTSSYNEQFF.

J is TRBJ1-6 and V is TRBV28; weak D call: TRBD1 (6 bases). Germline V lookup: CDR1 MDHEN, CDR2 SYDVKM. This CDR3 spans 14 amino acids. V lost 0 bases and J lost 10, with 10 bases in between. The CDR3 reads CASSLWDSLSPLHF. The CDR3 coding sequence is TGTGCCAGCAGTTTATGGGACAGTTTATCACCCCTCCACTTT. Full variable domain (missing parts from reference TRBV28 and TRBJ1-6): DVKVTQSSRYLVKRTGEKVFLECVQDMDHENMFWYRQDPGLGLRLIYFSYDVKMKEKGDIPEGYSVSREKKERFSLILESASTNQTSMYLCASSLWDSLSPLHFGNGTRLTVT.

Notes on this clone: A clone one base away is much larger, so this may be a read error. The same CDR3 arises from other DNA sequences in this sample as well. This chain uses TRBV14 with TRBJ2-7, with D unclear. The germline V gene has CDR1 SGHDN and CDR2 FVKESK. The CDR3 spans 11 residues. V was shortened by 1 base and J by 2 bases, with 0 bases between the two germline ends. DNA of the CDR3: TGTGCCAGCAGCCAAGCCTACGAGCAGTACTTC. Translation gives CASSQAYEQYF.